Listed below are T cell receptor beta chains from one sample, sequenced in a study of patients and donors after allogeneic stem cell transplantation. TCRdb processed the RT-PCR reads anew with MiXCR; each CDR3 protein has one entry. The table shows approximately 140,000 distinct CDR3 sequences, with about a third occurring only once. The specimen was blood, either unsorted or a sorted T cell fraction (not recorded which). These receptors were obtained from a human donor who was either an allogeneic HSCT recipient or a stem cell or donor lymphocyte infusion donor (not recorded which). It is not recorded whose cells these are; they may come from a transplant donor. CDR3s include the opening cysteine and the closing phenylalanine or tryptophan. D genes are given only for firm matches. Size values are once, few and many counts, or a class for expanded clones, and some rows have none.

J,length,V,size,D,DNA,CDR3
TRBJ2-7,14,TRBV11-1,.,.,TGTGCCAGCTCTCTTGCGGGATCCACCTACGAGCAGTACTTC,CASSLAGSTYEQYF
TRBJ1-1,14,TRBV6-2/TRBV6-3,.,.,TGTGCCAGCAGTTACTCGCCCATGAACACTGAAGCTTTCTTT,CASSYSPMNTEAFF
TRBJ1-4,13,TRBV12-3/TRBV12-4,.,.,TGTGCCAGCAGTTTTGAGGGAGATGAAAAACTGTTTTTT,CASSFEGDEKLFF
TRBJ2-3,15,TRBV12-3/TRBV12-4,few,.,TGTGCCAGCAGTTTCAGGACCGGTCCGGCAGATACGCAGTATTTT,CASSFRTGPADTQYF
TRBJ1-4,13,TRBV20-1,few,TRBD1,TGCAGTGCTAAGACAGGGTTTAATGAAAAACTGTTTTTT,CSAKTGFNEKLFF
TRBJ1-6,14,TRBV9,.,.,TGTGTCAGCAGCGTAGAACGGCTTAATTCACCCCTCCACTTT,CVSSVERLNSPLHF
TRBJ1-2,15,TRBV12-3/TRBV12-4,.,.,TGTGCCAGCAGTTTAGGTAGTCAGGGGAGCTATGGCTACACCTTC,CASSLGSQGSYGYTF
TRBJ1-5,15,TRBV12-3/TRBV12-4,.,TRBD1,TGTGCCAACAGTGGACAGGGGGCTATCAATCAGCCCCAGCATTTT,CANSGQGAINQPQHF
TRBJ2-2,17,TRBV12-3/TRBV12-4,.,TRBD2,TGTGCCAGCAGTCTCTCCCGCGGGGGTGTAGGGGCCGGGGAGCTGTTTTTT,CASSLSRGGVGAGELFF
TRBJ1-5,17,TRBV28,.,TRBD1,TGTGCCAGCACCCTATATACAGGGGCGCGGTCAGATCAGCCCCAGCATTTT,CASTLYTGARSDQPQHF
TRBJ1-1,16,TRBV15,.,.,TGTGCCACCAGCAGAGATCCGAGCGGGAGGGCCACTGAAGCTTTCTTT,CATSRDPSGRATEAFF
TRBJ1-5,17,TRBV27,.,TRBD1,TGTGCCAGCAGTTCAAGAAGGACAGGGCTAGGGGATCAGCCCCAGCATTTT,CASSSRRTGLGDQPQHF
TRBJ2-3,15,TRBV20-1,.,.,TGCAGTGCAACTGCACCGGGACGTCAGGGAGATACGCAGTATTTT,CSATAPGRQGDTQYF
TRBJ1-2,14,TRBV29-1,.,TRBD1,TGCAGCGTCGCCCATGACAGGGGGAGCTATGGCTACACCTTC,CSVAHDRGSYGYTF
TRBJ1-6,12,TRBV4-1,.,.,TGCGCCAGCAGCCACTGGGCTTCACCCCTCCACTTT,CASSHWASPLHF
TRBJ2-3,16,TRBV4-2,once,TRBD2,TGTGCCAGCAGCCCGGGGACTAGCGGGGGGCTAGATACGCAGTATTTT,CASSPGTSGGLDTQYF
TRBJ1-5,14,TRBV27,few,.,TGTGCCAGCAGTTCCCGGGGAGAAGGTCAGCCCCAGCATTTT,CASSSRGEGQPQHF
TRBJ1-1,15,TRBV10-3,medium-sized,.,TGTGCCATCAGTGGGAATGGGGGCTCGCGCACTGAAGCTTTCTTT,CAISGNGGSRTEAFF
TRBJ1-2,15,TRBV28,.,.,TGTGCCAGCAGCCCCCCTTTTATTCATGGTTGGGGCTACACCTTC,CASSPPFIHGWGYTF
TRBJ1-2,13,TRBV12-3/TRBV12-4,.,.,TGTGCCAGCACCCAGGGAGCTGCCTATGGCTACACCTTC,CASTQGAAYGYTF
TRBJ1-2,15,TRBV4-2,.,.,TGTGCCAGCAGCCAAGAGACAGAGAAAAGCTATGGCTACACCTTC,CASSQETEKSYGYTF
TRBJ2-1,15,TRBV20-1,.,.,TGCAGTGCTCAGGGCGGCGAGAGCTCCTACAATGAGCAGTTCTTC,CSAQGGESSYNEQFF
TRBJ1-1,15,TRBV15,.,.,TGTGCCACCAGCAGGATGACGGGGATGAACACTGAAGCTTTCTTT,CATSRMTGMNTEAFF
TRBJ2-4,12,TRBV10-3,few,.,TGTGCCATGGGGCCGGAATTAAACATTCAGTACTTC,CAMGPELNIQYF
TRBJ1-5,16,TRBV7-6,.,.,TGTGCCAGCAGCTTAGTGGGAGGGGGGGACAATCAGCCCCAGCATTTT,CASSLVGGGDNQPQHF
TRBJ1-2,17,TRBV4-1,few,TRBD1,TGCGCCAGCAGCCAAGGTGATCCCCCTTGGACAGGCTTGAGCTACACCTTC,CASSQGDPPWTGLSYTF
TRBJ1-6,15,TRBV7-9,.,.,TGTGCCAGCAGCCTCTCCCTGGGACCAAATTCACCCCTCCACTTT,CASSLSLGPNSPLHF
TRBJ2-3,15,TRBV12-3/TRBV12-4,few,TRBD2,TGTGCCAGCAGTTTAGCCGGACTAGCCCCAGATACGCAGTATTTT,CASSLAGLAPDTQYF
TRBJ1-2,17,TRBV4-2,few,.,TGTGCCAGCAGCCAAGAGGGCACGACCGCTACTCACTATGGCTACACCTTC,CASSQEGTTATHYGYTF
TRBJ2-5,12,TRBV9,.,.,TGTGCCAGCAGCGCACCAGGGGAGACCCAGTACTTC,CASSAPGETQYF
TRBJ1-4,16,TRBV5-5,few,.,TGTGCCAGCAGCCCTTCCCCATACAGGGAAGGGGAAAAACTGTTTTTT,CASSPSPYREGEKLFF
TRBJ2-3,14,TRBV4-3,.,.,TGCGCCAGCAGCCAATATTTTAGCACAGATACGCAGTATTTT,CASSQYFSTDTQYF
TRBJ1-2,17,TRBV13,.,.,TGTGCCAGCAGCTGGGACCCTCCAGGCGTTACTAACTATGGCTACACCTTC,CASSWDPPGVTNYGYTF
TRBJ1-2,16,TRBV5-1,few,TRBD1,TGCGCCAGCAGCTCCACCGGGACAGGAGCTAACTATGGCTACACCTTC,CASSSTGTGANYGYTF
TRBJ1-2,16,TRBV9,.,.,TGTGCCAGCACCGCACCCCTCCGGGGCAATAACTATGGCTACACCTTC,CASTAPLRGNNYGYTF
TRBJ1-1,15,TRBV5-1,few,.,TGCGCCAGCAGCTGGGAGGCCGGGATGAACACTGAAGCTTTCTTT,CASSWEAGMNTEAFF
TRBJ2-5,15,TRBV27,.,.,TGTGCCAGCAGTTTGAGAGGGGGGCTCAGACAGACCCAGTACTTC,CASSLRGGLRQTQYF
TRBJ1-2,16,TRBV7-9,few,.,TGTGCCAGCAGCTTATTGAGACAGGCGAATTTCGATGGCTACACCTTC,CASSLLRQANFDGYTF
TRBJ2-2,15,TRBV12-3/TRBV12-4,.,.,TGTGCCAGCAGTTTAGAGGGCAGGGGCGCCGGGGAGCTGTTTTTT,CASSLEGRGAGELFF
TRBJ1-2,13,TRBV12-3/TRBV12-4,.,TRBD1,TGTGCCAGCAGGAGAACCGGGACAGGTCCCTTCACCTTC,CASRRTGTGPFTF
TRBJ1-6,14,TRBV5-1,few,.,TGCGCCAGCAGCTTCGGCCGGGATAATTCACCCCTCCACTTT,CASSFGRDNSPLHF
TRBJ1-1,14,TRBV15,few,.,TGTGCCACTACGAACGGGTCTCGGGGCACTGAAGCTTTCTTT,CATTNGSRGTEAFF
TRBJ1-5,16,TRBV10-3,few,.,TGTGCCATCAGTGAGTCGACGGGCAGCAGCAATCAGCCCCAGCATTTT,CAISESTGSSNQPQHF
TRBJ1-1,13,TRBV13,few,.,TGTGCCAGCAGCCCCGGGGGCGTCTCGCGGGCTTTCTTT,CASSPGGVSRAFF
TRBJ2-3,13,TRBV7-8,.,.,TGTGCCAGCAGCTTGGACTGGGGGGATACGCAGTATTTT,CASSLDWGDTQYF